This passage covers 3 T cell receptor beta chains from one sample sequenced in a study of OX40 agonist ivuxolimab in advanced cancers. Profiling relied on immunoSEQ multiplex PCR, and the TCRdb table lists in-frame clones only, not all of them. The sample lists about 73,000 clones; about nine tenths were seen once. The source material was CD4+ or CD8+ T cells sorted from blood, sampled in a trial of the OX40 agonist ivuxolimab. The receptors derive from an adult with an advanced solid tumor such as melanoma, head and neck, liver or kidney cancer.

The chain uses TRBV5-6 and TRBJ1-2; no clear D gene. The CDR3 runs to 13 residues. Trimming took 5 bases from V and 0 from J, leaving 8 bases between them. The germline V gene has CDR1 SGHDT and CDR2 YYEEEE. This CDR3 is CASRPFTNYGYTF. CDR3 sequence (DNA): TGTGCCAGCAGACCTTTTACTAACTATGGCTACACCTTC.

This chain uses TRBV7-6 with TRBJ2-5; D unresolved. The germline V gene encodes CDR1 SGHVS and CDR2 FNYEAQ. CDR3 length: 12 residues. V lost 6 bases to trimming and J lost 2 bases, with 7 bases between them. The CDR3 spells CASSSLQETQYF. CDR3 nucleotide sequence: TGTGCCAGCAGTTCCCTTCAAGAGACCCAGTACTTC.

This clone was picked up one time. The chain combines TRBV9 with TRBJ2-3, with D uncertain. The CDR3 totals 15 residues. Trimming removed 1 base from V and 1 base from J, with 10 bases in between. The germline CDR1 and CDR2 sequences are SGDLS and YYNGEE. Written as DNA, the CDR3 is TGTGCCAGCAGCGTACTTGGGCTTGGCACAGATACGCAGTATTTT. Its translation: CASSVLGLGTDTQYF. Complete variable domain (other parts from reference TRBV9 and TRBJ2-3): DSGVTQTPKHLITATGQRVTLRCSPRSGDLSVYWYQQSLDQGLQFLIQYYNGEERAKGNILERFSAQQFPDLHSELNLSSLELGDSALYFCASSVLGLGTDTQYFGPGTRLTVL.